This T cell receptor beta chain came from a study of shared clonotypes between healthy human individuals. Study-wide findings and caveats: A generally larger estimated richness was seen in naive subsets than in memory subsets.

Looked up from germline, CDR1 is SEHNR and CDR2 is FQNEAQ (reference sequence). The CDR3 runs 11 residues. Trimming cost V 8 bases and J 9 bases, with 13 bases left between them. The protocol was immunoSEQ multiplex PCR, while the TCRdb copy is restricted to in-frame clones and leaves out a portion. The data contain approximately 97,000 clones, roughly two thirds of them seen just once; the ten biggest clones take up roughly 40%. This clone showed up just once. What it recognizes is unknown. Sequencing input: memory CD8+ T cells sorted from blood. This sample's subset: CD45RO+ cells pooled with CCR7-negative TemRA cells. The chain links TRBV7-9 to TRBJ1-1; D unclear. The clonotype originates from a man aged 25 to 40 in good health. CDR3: CASWKGLKAFF. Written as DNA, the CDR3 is TGTGCCAGCTGGAAGGGTTTAAAAGCTTTCTTT.